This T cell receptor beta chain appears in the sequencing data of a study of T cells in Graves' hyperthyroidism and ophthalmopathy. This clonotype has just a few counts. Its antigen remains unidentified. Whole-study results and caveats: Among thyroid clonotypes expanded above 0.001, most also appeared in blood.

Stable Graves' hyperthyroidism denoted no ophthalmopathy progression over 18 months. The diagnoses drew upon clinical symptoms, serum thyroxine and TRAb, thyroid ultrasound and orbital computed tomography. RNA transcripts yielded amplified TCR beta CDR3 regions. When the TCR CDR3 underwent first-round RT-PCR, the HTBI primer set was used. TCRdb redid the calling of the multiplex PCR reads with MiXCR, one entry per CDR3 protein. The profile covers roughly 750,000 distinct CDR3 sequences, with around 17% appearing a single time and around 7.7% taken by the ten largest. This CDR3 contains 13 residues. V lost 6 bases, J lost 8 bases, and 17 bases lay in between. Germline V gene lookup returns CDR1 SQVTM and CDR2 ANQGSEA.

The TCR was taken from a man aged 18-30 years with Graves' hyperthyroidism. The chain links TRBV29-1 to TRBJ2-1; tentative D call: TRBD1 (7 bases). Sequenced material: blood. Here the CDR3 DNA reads TGCAGCGTCGAAATACAGGGGAGGCATGAGCAGTTCTTC. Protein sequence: CSVEIQGRHEQFF.